These 25 T cell receptor beta chains came from one sample sequenced in a study of shared clonotypes between healthy human individuals. Profiling relied on immunoSEQ multiplex PCR, and the TCRdb table lists in-frame clones only, not all of them. The table lists over 300,000 clones, around 90% of them singletons. The sequencing sample was made of memory CD8+ T cells sorted from blood. Subset indicated: CD45RO+ cells pooled with CCR7-negative TemRA cells. Every receptor here comes from a man younger than 35 in good health.

This clone showed up just a few times. V usage is TRBV28 and J usage is TRBJ1-1; D is undetermined. Germline CDR1 is MDHEN and CDR2 is SYDVKM. The V and J ends lost 4 bases and 0 bases respectively, with 12 bases between them. There are 15 residues in the CDR3. CDR3 residues: CASSSSYGVNTEAFF. As DNA, the CDR3 is TGTGCCAGCAGTTCATCGTACGGGGTGAACACTGAAGCTTTCTTT.

The chain links TRBV9 to TRBJ2-2, with no clear D. Germline loops: CDR1 SGDLS, CDR2 YYNGEE. The V end was cut by 0 bases, the J end by 6 bases, with 12 bases between. The CDR3 totals 15 residues. The CDR3, as DNA: TGTGCCAGCAGCGTAGAGGTGCAACCGGCCGGGGAGCTGTTTTTT. Translated, it gives CASSVEVQPAGELFF.

J is TRBJ2-1 and V is TRBV7-9; possibly TRBD1 for D (6 bases). V lost 5 bases, J lost 8 bases, and 13 bases lay in between. CDR3 length: 13 amino acids. Germline assignment: CDR1 SEHNR and CDR2 FQNEAQ (reference sequence). As DNA, the CDR3 is TGTGCCAGCAGCCCCACAGGGATCGATGAGCAGTTCTTC. Translating it yields CASSPTGIDEQFF. Supplemented by reference TRBV7-9 and TRBJ2-1, the full variable domain reads DTGVSQNPRHKITKRGQNVTFRCDPISEHNRLYWYRQTLGQGPEFLTYFQNEAQLEKSRLLSDRFSAERPKGSFSTLEIQRTEQGDSAMYLCASSPTGIDEQFFGPGTRLTVL.

The rearrangement links TRBV29-1 to TRBJ2-3; D could derive from TRBD1 or TRBD2 (5 bases each). The germline gives CDR1 SQVTM, CDR2 ANQGSEA. Deletions cut 0 bases from V and 4 bases from J, with 17 bases between. The CDR3 length is 16 residues. In nucleotides, the CDR3 is TGCAGCGTTGAAGATCTGGGGGAGAAGAGACCAGATACGCAGTATTTT. Protein: CSVEDLGEKRPDTQYF.

This clone appeared a few times. The CDR3 DNA follows: TGTGCCAGCAGCTTGACAGGGGAAGGGGAAGCTTTCTTT. The encoded protein is CASSLTGEGEAFF. The chain recombines TRBV13 with TRBJ1-1; 8 nucleotides agree with TRBD1. With 3 bases clipped from V and 8 bases from J, the junction kept 5 bases outside the gene matches. CDR3 size: 13 residues. The germline gives CDR1 PRHDT, CDR2 FYEKMQ (reference sequence).

The V and J genes are TRBV7-2 and TRBJ2-3; D is undetermined. The CDR3 contains 15 residues. The germline CDR1 and CDR2 sequences are SGHTA and FQGNSA. Trimming took 2 bases from V and 0 from J, leaving 9 bases between them. The CDR3 nucleotides are TGTGCCAGCAGCTTAAAACCGACTAGCACAGATACGCAGTATTTT. It translates to CASSLKPTSTDTQYF.

A note on this clone: Other DNA sequences in this specimen translate into the identical CDR3. The chain carries TRBV6-5 and TRBJ2-7; D possibly corresponds to TRBD1 (6 bases). V lost 0 bases and J 1 base, leaving 13 bases between the germline ends. Germline loops: CDR1 MNHEY, CDR2 SVGAGI. The CDR3 length is 16 residues. In nucleotides, the CDR3 is TGTGCCAGCAGTTACTCGACAGGCGAAGCTTCCTACGAGCAGTACTTC. This encodes CASSYSTGEASYEQYF.

The chain recombines TRBV27 with TRBJ2-7; TRBD1 aligns across 9 bases. CDR1 MNHEY and CDR2 SMNVEV come from the germline V gene (reference sequence). V was pared by 4 bases and J by 5 bases, with 6 bases of the junction left unmatched. The CDR3 spans 14 residues. This CDR3 reads CASSSGTGTNEQYF. In DNA form, the CDR3 reads TGTGCCAGCAGTTCCGGGACAGGGACCAACGAGCAGTACTTC.

The chain combines TRBV7-9 with TRBJ1-4; D is uncertain. Per the germline V gene, CDR1 is SEHNR and CDR2 is FQNEAQ (reference sequence). Trimming shortened V by 4 bases and J by 6 bases, and 9 bases separated the two germline ends. The CDR3 contains 13 residues. The CDR3 protein is CASSSDTDEKLFF. CDR3 DNA sequence: TGTGCCAGCAGCTCTGACACGGATGAAAAACTGTTTTTT.

The V call is TRBV25-1, the J call TRBJ1-2; 8 bases fit TRBD1. The CDR3 is made up of 18 amino acids. CDR1 and CDR2 (germline): MGHDK, SYGVNS. Trimming removed 4 bases from V and 4 bases from J; junction bases left unmatched: 17. CDR3 loop: CASSGSGTGYTTIYGYTF. In DNA form, the CDR3 reads TGTGCCAGCAGTGGGAGTGGGACAGGCTACACAACTATCTATGGCTACACCTTC.

J is TRBJ2-3 and V is TRBV29-1, with TRBD2 identical over 8 bases. The J segment lost 3 bases and the V segment lost 4 bases, leaving 6 bases of the junction unmatched. The CDR3 is 14 amino acids. Looked up from germline, CDR1 is SQVTM and CDR2 is ANQGSEA. The CDR3 spells CSVVGSGRTDTQYF. The CDR3 nucleotides are TGCAGCGTTGTGGGCAGCGGGAGAACAGATACGCAGTATTTT.

The V call is TRBV5-6, the J call TRBJ2-3, with D tentatively TRBD2 (5 bases). The CDR3 has 16 amino acids. The V gene lost 1 base and the J gene lost 3 bases, with 15 bases spanning the gap. The V gene's germline CDR1 is SGHDT and CDR2 YYEEEE. DNA of the CDR3: TGTGCCAGCAGCTTGAGGACCTTAACTAGGACAGATACGCAGTATTTT. This encodes CASSLRTLTRTDTQYF.

The rearrangement joins TRBV5-1 to TRBJ2-2; 8 nucleotides agree with TRBD1. The trim removed 0 bases at V and 0 bases at J, leaving 4 bases unmatched. From germline, CDR1 is SGHRS and CDR2 YFSETQ. The CDR3 is 17 residues long. DNA for the CDR3: TGCGCCAGCAGCTTGGGGAGCAGGGGGCCGAACACCGGGGAGCTGTTTTTT. Translated, it gives CASSLGSRGPNTGELFF.

Many counts were recorded for this clone. This sequence joins TRBV18 and TRBJ2-3; possibly TRBD1 for D (6 bases). Deletions cut 4 bases from V and 3 bases from J, with 11 bases between. This CDR3 comprises 14 residues. Germline CDR1 and CDR2: KGHSH and LQKENI. DNA for the CDR3: TGTGCCAGCTCACTACAGGGCTGGACAGATACGCAGTATTTT. It specifies CASSLQGWTDTQYF.

The rearrangement links TRBV7-2 to TRBJ2-3, with 11 bases aligning to TRBD1. With 0 bases clipped from V and 4 bases from J, the junction kept 3 bases outside the gene matches. The CDR3 extends over 16 amino acids. Germline V CDR1 and CDR2: SGHTA, FQGNSA. The CDR3, as DNA: TGTGCCAGCAGCTTAGCCGGACAGGGGGCTTCAGATACGCAGTATTTT. It translates to CASSLAGQGASDTQYF.

The chain recombines TRBV10-3 with TRBJ2-1; 9 bases align to TRBD2. Germline trimming cut 6 bases from V and 3 bases from J; bases unmatched to any gene: 0. The CDR3 totals 13 residues. In germline, CDR1 is ENHRY, CDR2 SYGVKD. CDR3 DNA sequence: TGTGCCATCAGACTAGCGGGCTACAATGAGCAGTTCTTC. Protein: CAIRLAGYNEQFF.

This clone is a singleton in its sample. The rearrangement uses TRBV29-1 and TRBJ2-7; D is undetermined. Germline values: CDR1 SQVTM, CDR2 ANQGSEA. V was cut by 4 bases and J by 2 bases, with 9 bases left in between. The CDR3 sequence is 12 residues long. CDR3 coding DNA: TGCAGCGTTGGTCTTACAGCCTACGAGCAGTACTTC. Residues: CSVGLTAYEQYF.

The chain recombines TRBV14 with TRBJ2-7; D might be TRBD1 or TRBD2, each matching 6 bases. The CDR3 runs 12 residues. Per the germline V gene, CDR1 is SGHDN and CDR2 is FVKESK. The V and J ends lost 5 bases and 6 bases respectively, with 11 bases between them. CDR3 in amino acids: CASSARGPEQYF. As DNA, the CDR3 is TGTGCCAGCAGCGCACGGGGGCCCGAGCAGTACTTC.

This clone was detected many times. The chain is built from TRBV27 and TRBJ1-2, with D hard to call. CDR1 and CDR2 from the germline V gene are MNHEY and SMNVEV (reference sequence). Trimming cost V 6 bases and J 5 bases, with 19 bases left between them. The CDR3 contains 15 residues. The CDR3 sequence is CASSAIGVSRYGYTF. The CDR3 DNA reads TGTGCCAGCAGCGCTATTGGGGTTAGTAGGTATGGCTACACCTTC.

As DNA, the CDR3 is TGTGCCAGCAGCCAAGAGAGGGTTGTGCAGGGCGGCACCGGGGAGCTGTTTTTT. This translates into CASSQERVVQGGTGELFF. The chain employs TRBV14 and TRBJ2-2, with D perhaps matching TRBD1 or TRBD2 (5 bases each). This CDR3 has 18 amino acids. V was trimmed by 0 bases and J by 4 bases, leaving 18 bases between them. Germline assignment: CDR1 SGHDN and CDR2 FVKESK.

V usage is TRBV6-1 and J usage is TRBJ1-2; TRBD1 is a possible D gene (5 bases). CDR3 length: 13 amino acids. Trimming removed 0 bases at V and 11 bases at J, with 13 bases between. The germline gives CDR1 MNHNS, CDR2 SASEGT. For the CDR3, the DNA is TGTGCCAGCAGTGAAGCAGGGGCCACCCAATACACCTTC. Protein sequence: CASSEAGATQYTF.

V and J are TRBV6-6 and TRBJ2-7; 12 nucleotides agree with TRBD2. The J segment lost 7 bases and the V segment lost 2 bases, leaving 3 bases of the junction unmatched. CDR1 is MNHNY and CDR2 is SVGAGI in the germline V gene (reference sequence). This CDR3 comprises 14 residues. This chain's CDR3 is CASSYLAGGNEQYF. In DNA, the CDR3 is TGTGCCAGCAGTTACCTAGCGGGGGGGAATGAGCAGTACTTC.

This chain uses TRBV1 with TRBJ1-2; the D call in the table, TRBD1, was not verified against the DNA. TRBV1 is assigned pseudogene status. This CDR3 contains 17 residues. CDR3 protein: CTSSQKVGTGGNYGYTF. The DNA of the CDR3 is TGCACCAGCAGCCAAAAAGTGGGGACAGGGGGCAACTATGGCTACACCTTC.

This chain connects TRBV30 to TRBJ2-7, with TRBD1 identical over 8 bases. CDR3 length: 14 residues. Germline loops: CDR1 GTSNPN, CDR2 SVGIG (reference sequence). J was trimmed by 3 bases and V by 3 bases; bases with no gene match: 7. CDR3 DNA sequence: TGTGCCTGGAGGGGACAGGCGGAGCACTACGAGCAGTACTTC. This encodes CAWRGQAEHYEQYF. Variable domain in full (rest from reference TRBV30 and TRBJ2-7): SQTIHQWPATLVQPVGSPLSLECTVEGTSNPNLYWYRQAAGRGLQLLFYSVGIGQISSEVPQNLSASRPQDRQFILSSKKLLLSDSGFYLCAWRGQAEHYEQYFGPGTRLTVT.

The V call is TRBV7-9, the J call TRBJ2-1; possibly TRBD1 or TRBD2 for D (5 bases each). CDR1 and CDR2 (germline): SEHNR, FQNEAQ (reference sequence). The CDR3 contains 16 residues. Trimming took off 5 bases at V and 3 bases at J, with 17 bases between the two ends. CDR3 sequence reads: CASSLIQGPFYNEQFF. CDR3 nucleotide sequence: TGTGCCAGCAGCCTTATTCAGGGACCTTTCTACAATGAGCAGTTCTTC.